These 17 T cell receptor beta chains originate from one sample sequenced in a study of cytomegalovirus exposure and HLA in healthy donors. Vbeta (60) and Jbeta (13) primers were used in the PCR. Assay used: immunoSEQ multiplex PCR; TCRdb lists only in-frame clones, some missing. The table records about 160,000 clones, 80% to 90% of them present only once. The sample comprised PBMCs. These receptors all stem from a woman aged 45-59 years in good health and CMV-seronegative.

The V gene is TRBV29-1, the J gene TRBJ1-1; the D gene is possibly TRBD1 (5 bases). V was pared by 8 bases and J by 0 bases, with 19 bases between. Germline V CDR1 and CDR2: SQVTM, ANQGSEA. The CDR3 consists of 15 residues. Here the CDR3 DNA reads TGCAGCCCCCTAGGGAGGGGTTCCATGAACACTGAAGCTTTCTTT. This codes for CSPLGRGSMNTEAFF.

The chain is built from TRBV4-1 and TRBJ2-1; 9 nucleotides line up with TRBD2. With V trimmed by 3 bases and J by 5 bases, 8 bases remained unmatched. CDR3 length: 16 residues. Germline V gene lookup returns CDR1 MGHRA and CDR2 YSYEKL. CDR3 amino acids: CASSQDPSGNHNEQFF. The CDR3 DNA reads TGCGCCAGCAGCCAGGATCCTAGCGGGAACCACAATGAGCAGTTCTTC.

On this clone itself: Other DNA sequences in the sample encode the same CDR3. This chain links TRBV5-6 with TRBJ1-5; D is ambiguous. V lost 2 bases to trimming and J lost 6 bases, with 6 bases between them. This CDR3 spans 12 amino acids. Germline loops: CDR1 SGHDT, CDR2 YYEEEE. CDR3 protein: CASSLTGQPQHF. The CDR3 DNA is TGTGCCAGCAGCTTAACGGGTCAGCCCCAGCATTTT.

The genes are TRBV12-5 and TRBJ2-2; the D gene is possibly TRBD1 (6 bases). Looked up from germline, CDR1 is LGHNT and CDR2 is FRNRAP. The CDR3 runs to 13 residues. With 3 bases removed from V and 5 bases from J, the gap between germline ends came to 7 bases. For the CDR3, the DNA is TGTGCTAGTGGTTTAACAGGGACCGGGGAGCTGTTTTTT. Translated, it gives CASGLTGTGELFF.

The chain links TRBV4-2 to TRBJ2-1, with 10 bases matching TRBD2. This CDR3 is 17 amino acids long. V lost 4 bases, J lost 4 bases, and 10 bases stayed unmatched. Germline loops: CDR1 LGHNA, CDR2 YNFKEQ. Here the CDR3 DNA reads TGTGCCAGCAGCCCCGCCGCACTAGCGGGGATATACAATGAGCAGTTCTTC. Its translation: CASSPAALAGIYNEQFF.

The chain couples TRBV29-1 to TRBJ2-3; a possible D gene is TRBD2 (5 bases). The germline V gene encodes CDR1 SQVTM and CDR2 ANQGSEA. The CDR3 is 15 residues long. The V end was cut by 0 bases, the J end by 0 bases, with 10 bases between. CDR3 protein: CSVEERVFSTDTQYF. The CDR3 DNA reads TGCAGCGTTGAAGAGCGGGTCTTTAGCACAGATACGCAGTATTTT.

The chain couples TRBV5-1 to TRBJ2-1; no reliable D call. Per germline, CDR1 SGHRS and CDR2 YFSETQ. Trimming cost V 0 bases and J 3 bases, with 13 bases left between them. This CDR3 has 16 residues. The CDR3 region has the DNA TGCGCCAGCAGCTTGGGATCCAATCCAGGCTACAATGAGCAGTTCTTC. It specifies CASSLGSNPGYNEQFF.

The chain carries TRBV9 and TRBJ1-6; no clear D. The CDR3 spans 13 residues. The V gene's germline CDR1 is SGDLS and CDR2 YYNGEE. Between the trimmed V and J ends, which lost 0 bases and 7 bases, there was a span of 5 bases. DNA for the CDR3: TGTGCCAGCAGCGTAGACAGCAATTCACCCCTCCACTTT. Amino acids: CASSVDSNSPLHF.

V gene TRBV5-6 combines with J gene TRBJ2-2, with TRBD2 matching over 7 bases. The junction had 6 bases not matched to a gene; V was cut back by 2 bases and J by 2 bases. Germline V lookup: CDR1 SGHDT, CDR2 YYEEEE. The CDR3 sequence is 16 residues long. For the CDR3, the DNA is TGTGCCAGCAGCTTTTTAGGAGCGGGAAACACCGGGGAGCTGTTTTTT. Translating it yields CASSFLGAGNTGELFF.

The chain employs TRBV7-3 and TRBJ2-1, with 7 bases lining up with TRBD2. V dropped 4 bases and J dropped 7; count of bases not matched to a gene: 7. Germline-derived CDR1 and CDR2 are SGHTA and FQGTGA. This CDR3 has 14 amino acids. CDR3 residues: CASSYSGGGNEQFF. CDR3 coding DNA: TGTGCCAGCAGCTACTCGGGGGGAGGAAATGAGCAGTTCTTC.

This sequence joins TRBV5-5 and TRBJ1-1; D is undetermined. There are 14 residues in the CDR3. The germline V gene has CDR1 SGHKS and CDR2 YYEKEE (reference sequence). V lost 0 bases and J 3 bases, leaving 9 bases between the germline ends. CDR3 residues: CASSLDPGYTEAFF. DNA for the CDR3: TGTGCCAGCAGCTTGGACCCGGGTTACACTGAAGCTTTCTTT.

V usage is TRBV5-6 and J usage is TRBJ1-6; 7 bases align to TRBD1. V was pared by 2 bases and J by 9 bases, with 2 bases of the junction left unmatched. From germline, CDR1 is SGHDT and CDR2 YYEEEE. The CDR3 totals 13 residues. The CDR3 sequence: CASSFTGASPLHF. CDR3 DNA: TGTGCCAGCAGCTTCACAGGGGCTTCACCCCTCCACTTT.

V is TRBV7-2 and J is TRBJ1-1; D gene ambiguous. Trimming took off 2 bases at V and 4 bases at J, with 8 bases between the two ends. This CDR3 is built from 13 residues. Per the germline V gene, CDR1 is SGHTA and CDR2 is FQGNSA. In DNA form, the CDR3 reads TGTGCCAGCAGCTTATGGTCGGGCACTGAAGCTTTCTTT. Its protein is CASSLWSGTEAFF.

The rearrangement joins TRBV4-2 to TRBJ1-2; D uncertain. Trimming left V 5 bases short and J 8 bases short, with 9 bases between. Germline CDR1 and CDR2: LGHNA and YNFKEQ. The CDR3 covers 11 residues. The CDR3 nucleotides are TGTGCCAGCAGCGGAGTGAAGGGCTACACCTTC. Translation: CASSGVKGYTF.

CDR3 protein: CASSLGSRGSNQPQHF. The CDR3 bases are TGTGCCAGCAGTTTAGGGTCCCGCGGCAGCAATCAGCCCCAGCATTTT. The chain links TRBV28 to TRBJ1-5; D unclear. V was pared by 2 bases and J by 1 base, with 12 bases between. Germline-derived CDR1 and CDR2 are MDHEN and SYDVKM. The CDR3 contains 16 residues.

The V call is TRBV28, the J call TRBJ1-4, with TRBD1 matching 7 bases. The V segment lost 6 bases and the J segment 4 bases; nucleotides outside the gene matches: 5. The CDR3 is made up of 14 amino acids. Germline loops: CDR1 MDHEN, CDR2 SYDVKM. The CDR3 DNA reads TGTGCCAGCAGCGAGGGACAGCTTAATGAAAAACTGTTTTTT. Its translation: CASSEGQLNEKLFF.

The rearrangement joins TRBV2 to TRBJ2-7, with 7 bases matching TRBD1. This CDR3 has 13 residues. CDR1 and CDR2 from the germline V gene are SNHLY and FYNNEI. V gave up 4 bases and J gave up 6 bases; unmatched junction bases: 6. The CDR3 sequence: CASSVRQGIEQYF. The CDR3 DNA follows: TGTGCCAGCAGTGTGCGACAGGGCATCGAGCAGTACTTC. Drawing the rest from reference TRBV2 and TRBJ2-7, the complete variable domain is EPEVTQTPSHQVTQMGQEVILRCVPISNHLYFYWYRQILGQKVEFLVSFYNNEISEKSEIFDDQFSVERPDGSNFTLKIRSTKLEDSAMYFCASSVRQGIEQYFGPGTRLTVT.